Included here is one T cell receptor beta chain sequence, with context. The sample's time point: blood 4 weeks post-SBRT, at nephrectomy. The treatment: 15 Gy SBRT to primary tumor, nephrectomy 4 weeks later. After SBRT, blood was collected at 2 and 4 weeks, plus baseline. This specimen belongs to a study of radiation and T cells in renal cell carcinoma. Trimming took 5 bases from V and 7 from J, leaving 18 bases between them. The CDR3 is made up of 15 amino acids. The germline V gene encodes CDR1 SGHTA and CDR2 FQGNSA. The method was immunoSEQ multiplex PCR; TCRdb's version includes in-frame clones alone and lacks a portion of them. The sample lists more than 120,000 clones, 80% to 90% occurring once.

The source of this sequence is a woman aged 50 to 60 with renal cell carcinoma. The sample in question was blood, obtained from a patient whose treatment included radiotherapy and nephrectomy. This sequence joins TRBV7-2 and TRBJ2-1; D ambiguous. For the CDR3, the DNA is TGTGCCAGCAGCCCTCACAAACAACAGATAAATGAGCAGTTCTTC. Protein sequence: CASSPHKQQINEQFF. The full variable domain, rest sourced from reference TRBV7-2 and TRBJ2-1, is GAGVSQSPSNKVTEKGKDVELRCDPISGHTALYWYRQSLGQGLEFLIYFQGNSAPDKSGLPSDRFSAERTGGSVSTLTIQRTQQEDSAVYLCASSPHKQQINEQFFGPGTRLTVL.